These T cell receptor beta chains were read from a single sample in a study of cytomegalovirus exposure and HLA in healthy donors. Clones were read by immunoSEQ multiplex PCR, and TCRdb kept only the in-frame ones, dropping some. The table has about 150,000 clones, about 94% seen once. The sequencing input was PBMCs. The receptor source for this set is a man between 18 and 35 years old in good health and CMV-seropositive. The CDR3 runs from the conserved cysteine through the conserved F or W. Fields, in order: J gene, D gene, clone size, V gene, CDR3 protein, CDR3 DNA. A D gene is named only where the DNA matches it firmly. Only some rows state a clone size, as once, few, many or a class for expanded clones.

J gene: TRBJ2-1; D gene: .; clone size: .; V gene: TRBV6-5; CDR3 protein: CASSYGSQLDEQFF; CDR3 DNA: TGTGCCAGCAGTTACGGTAGCCAGCTCGATGAGCAGTTCTTC
J gene: TRBJ2-4; D gene: .; clone size: .; V gene: TRBV27; CDR3 protein: CASSTNIGQAKNIQYF; CDR3 DNA: TGTGCCAGCAGCACAAACATCGGACAGGCCAAAAACATTCAGTACTTC
J gene: TRBJ2-7; D gene: .; clone size: .; V gene: TRBV2; CDR3 protein: CASSEGAGRPYEQYF; CDR3 DNA: TGTGCCAGCAGTGAAGGGGCCGGCAGGCCCTACGAGCAGTACTTC
J gene: TRBJ1-1; D gene: .; clone size: .; V gene: TRBV2; CDR3 protein: CASSEREINTEAFF; CDR3 DNA: TGTGCCAGCAGTGAACGGGAAATTAACACTGAAGCTTTCTTT
J gene: TRBJ2-3; D gene: TRBD2; clone size: .; V gene: TRBV28; CDR3 protein: CASSTGLAGDTSTDTQYF; CDR3 DNA: TGTGCCAGCAGTACGGGACTAGCGGGAGATACTAGCACAGATACGCAGTATTTT
J gene: TRBJ1-1; D gene: TRBD1; clone size: once; V gene: TRBV27; CDR3 protein: CASRPTGGNTEAFF; CDR3 DNA: TGTGCCAGCAGACCGACAGGGGGCAACACTGAAGCTTTCTTT
J gene: TRBJ2-3; D gene: TRBD2; clone size: .; V gene: TRBV6-5; CDR3 protein: CASSRTSWDTQYF; CDR3 DNA: TGTGCCAGCAGCCGGACTAGCTGGGATACGCAGTATTTT
J gene: TRBJ2-1; D gene: .; clone size: once; V gene: TRBV11-3; CDR3 protein: CASSVGRGDEQFF; CDR3 DNA: TGTGCCAGCAGCGTGGGCAGGGGGGATGAGCAGTTCTTC
J gene: TRBJ2-1; D gene: .; clone size: .; V gene: TRBV5-6; CDR3 protein: CASTQGISYNEQFF; CDR3 DNA: TGTGCCAGCACCCAGGGGATCTCCTACAATGAGCAGTTCTTC
J gene: TRBJ2-1; D gene: .; clone size: .; V gene: TRBV11-2; CDR3 protein: CASMSVSIGYNEQFF; CDR3 DNA: TGTGCCAGCATGTCCGTAAGTATCGGGTACAATGAGCAGTTCTTC
J gene: TRBJ1-2; D gene: TRBD1; clone size: .; V gene: TRBV2; CDR3 protein: CATPTGDAGYTF; CDR3 DNA: TGTGCCACCCCGACAGGGGATGCGGGCTACACCTTC
J gene: TRBJ2-7; D gene: TRBD2; clone size: .; V gene: TRBV27; CDR3 protein: CASSSRTSGRIPYEQYF; CDR3 DNA: TGTGCCAGCAGTTCCAGGACTAGCGGGAGGATCCCCTACGAGCAGTACTTC
J gene: TRBJ2-7; D gene: .; clone size: .; V gene: TRBV5-1; CDR3 protein: CASSRTNGNFLRYEQYF; CDR3 DNA: TGCGCCAGCAGCCGGACGAACGGGAACTTCTTACGGTACGAGCAGTACTTC
J gene: TRBJ1-2; D gene: TRBD1; clone size: .; V gene: TRBV11-1; CDR3 protein: CASSPRTGKQDYGYTF; CDR3 DNA: TGTGCCAGCAGCCCCCGGACAGGGAAACAGGACTATGGCTACACCTTC
J gene: TRBJ2-7; D gene: TRBD1; clone size: .; V gene: TRBV30; CDR3 protein: CAWSLKQGYGEQYF; CDR3 DNA: TGTGCCTGGAGCCTCAAACAGGGGTACGGCGAGCAGTACTTC
J gene: TRBJ2-3; D gene: .; clone size: .; V gene: TRBV5-1; CDR3 protein: CASSLSTDTQYF; CDR3 DNA: TGCGCCAGCAGCCTTAGCACAGATACGCAGTATTTT
J gene: TRBJ2-1; D gene: .; clone size: .; V gene: TRBV5-4; CDR3 protein: CASSLNYRGNEQFF; CDR3 DNA: TGTGCCAGCAGCTTGAACTATAGGGGCAATGAGCAGTTCTTC
J gene: TRBJ2-5; D gene: TRBD2; clone size: .; V gene: TRBV18; CDR3 protein: CASSPAGGETQYF; CDR3 DNA: TGTGCCAGCTCACCGGCGGGAGGAGAGACCCAGTACTTC
J gene: TRBJ2-7; D gene: .; clone size: .; V gene: TRBV7-8; CDR3 protein: CASSRGGPYEQYF; CDR3 DNA: TGTGCCAGCAGCCGCGGCGGGCCCTACGAGCAGTACTTC
J gene: TRBJ2-2; D gene: TRBD1; clone size: .; V gene: TRBV6-5; CDR3 protein: CASGTALYTGELFF; CDR3 DNA: TGTGCCAGCGGGACAGCTCTGTACACCGGGGAGCTGTTTTTT
J gene: TRBJ1-3; D gene: .; clone size: .; V gene: TRBV7-2; CDR3 protein: CASSQRPSTSGNTIYF; CDR3 DNA: TGTGCCAGCAGCCAGCGCCCAAGCACCTCTGGAAACACCATATATTTT
J gene: TRBJ2-7; D gene: .; clone size: .; V gene: TRBV5-1; CDR3 protein: CASSLNTGEQYF; CDR3 DNA: TGCGCCAGCAGCTTAAATACGGGCGAGCAGTACTTC
J gene: TRBJ2-7; D gene: .; clone size: once; V gene: TRBV7-2; CDR3 protein: CATGRSSYEQYF; CDR3 DNA: TGTGCCACAGGGAGGAGCTCCTACGAGCAGTACTTC
J gene: TRBJ1-6; D gene: .; clone size: once; V gene: TRBV6-5; CDR3 protein: CASNQQGGSNSPLHF; CDR3 DNA: TGTGCCAGCAACCAACAGGGCGGGAGTAATTCACCCCTCCACTTT
J gene: TRBJ2-2; D gene: TRBD2; clone size: .; V gene: TRBV4-1; CDR3 protein: CASSKQGRTSGSGELFF; CDR3 DNA: TGCGCCAGCAGTAAACAGGGCCGGACTAGCGGGAGCGGGGAGCTGTTTTTT
J gene: TRBJ1-2; D gene: TRBD1; clone size: .; V gene: TRBV27; CDR3 protein: CASSLGQGYYGYTF; CDR3 DNA: TGTGCCAGCAGTTTGGGACAGGGGTACTATGGCTACACCTTC
J gene: TRBJ1-2; D gene: .; clone size: .; V gene: TRBV27; CDR3 protein: CASSFAGVYGYTF; CDR3 DNA: TGTGCCAGCAGTTTTGCGGGAGTCTATGGCTACACCTTC
J gene: TRBJ2-3; D gene: TRBD1; clone size: .; V gene: TRBV6-6; CDR3 protein: CASLDRGPLDTQYF; CDR3 DNA: TGTGCCAGCCTTGACAGGGGGCCGTTGGATACGCAGTATTTT
J gene: TRBJ1-1; D gene: TRBD1; clone size: .; V gene: TRBV6-6; CDR3 protein: CASRGAGQLVNTEAFF; CDR3 DNA: TGTGCCAGCAGGGGTGCGGGACAGCTAGTAAACACTGAAGCTTTCTTT
J gene: TRBJ2-7; D gene: TRBD2; clone size: .; V gene: TRBV15; CDR3 protein: CATSAGGSSYEQYF; CDR3 DNA: TGTGCCACCAGCGCGGGCGGGAGCTCCTACGAGCAGTACTTC
J gene: TRBJ2-1; D gene: TRBD2; clone size: .; V gene: TRBV4-1; CDR3 protein: CASSQVGDYYNEQFF; CDR3 DNA: TGCGCCAGCAGCCAAGTGGGGGACTACTACAATGAGCAGTTCTTC
J gene: TRBJ2-3; D gene: .; clone size: once; V gene: TRBV5-1; CDR3 protein: CASTAAASTDTQYF; CDR3 DNA: TGCGCCAGCACAGCGGCGGCGAGCACAGATACGCAGTATTTT
J gene: TRBJ2-7; D gene: TRBD2; clone size: .; V gene: TRBV28; CDR3 protein: CASSLSRLAGTYEQYF; CDR3 DNA: TGTGCCAGCAGTTTAAGTCGACTAGCGGGCACCTACGAGCAGTACTTC
J gene: TRBJ2-5; D gene: .; clone size: .; V gene: TRBV5-4; CDR3 protein: CASSSRERAGETQYF; CDR3 DNA: TGTGCCAGCAGCTCACGGGAGAGGGCGGGGGAGACCCAGTACTTC
J gene: TRBJ2-7; D gene: .; clone size: .; V gene: TRBV29-1; CDR3 protein: CSVHGGGEQYF; CDR3 DNA: TGCAGCGTTCACGGGGGAGGCGAGCAGTACTTC
J gene: TRBJ1-3; D gene: .; clone size: .; V gene: TRBV2; CDR3 protein: CASRRQSSGNTIYF; CDR3 DNA: TGTGCCAGCAGGCGACAGAGCTCTGGAAACACCATATATTTT
J gene: TRBJ1-2; D gene: .; clone size: .; V gene: TRBV11-1; CDR3 protein: CASSTGYNYGYTF; CDR3 DNA: TGTGCCAGCAGCACGGGATATAACTATGGCTACACCTTC
J gene: TRBJ2-7; D gene: .; clone size: .; V gene: TRBV5-6; CDR3 protein: CASSLTGSSYEQYF; CDR3 DNA: TGTGCCAGCAGCTTGACAGGTTCCTCCTACGAGCAGTACTTC
J gene: TRBJ1-1; D gene: .; clone size: .; V gene: TRBV5-1; CDR3 protein: CASSLAAGIMNTEAFF; CDR3 DNA: TGCGCCAGCAGCTTGGCCGCGGGGATCATGAACACTGAAGCTTTCTTT
J gene: TRBJ2-2; D gene: .; clone size: .; V gene: TRBV14; CDR3 protein: CASSSSYPGELFF; CDR3 DNA: TGTGCCAGCAGCTCGAGTTATCCCGGGGAGCTGTTTTTT
J gene: TRBJ1-2; D gene: TRBD1; clone size: .; V gene: TRBV6-5; CDR3 protein: CASSYRGLGNYGYTF; CDR3 DNA: TGTGCCAGCAGTTACAGGGGGCTCGGAAACTATGGCTACACCTTC
J gene: TRBJ2-3; D gene: TRBD2; clone size: few; V gene: TRBV6-4; CDR3 protein: CASSDSSGRATDTQYF; CDR3 DNA: TGTGCCAGCAGTGACTCGAGCGGGAGGGCCACAGATACGCAGTATTTT
J gene: TRBJ2-1; D gene: TRBD2; clone size: .; V gene: TRBV27; CDR3 protein: CASPLKSGGLAGVRYNEQFF; CDR3 DNA: TGTGCCAGCCCACTAAAAAGCGGGGGACTAGCGGGAGTGAGGTACAATGAGCAGTTCTTC
J gene: TRBJ2-7; D gene: .; clone size: .; V gene: TRBV6-6; CDR3 protein: CASSYSTGGGYEQYF; CDR3 DNA: TGTGCCAGCAGTTACTCTACAGGGGGAGGGTACGAGCAGTACTTC
J gene: TRBJ1-1; D gene: .; clone size: .; V gene: TRBV5-6; CDR3 protein: CASSLSVRAEAFF; CDR3 DNA: TGTGCCAGCAGCTTGTCCGTCAGGGCTGAAGCTTTCTTT
J gene: TRBJ2-1; D gene: TRBD2; clone size: .; V gene: TRBV6-5; CDR3 protein: CASSYGTSGGNEQFF; CDR3 DNA: TGTGCCAGCAGTTATGGGACTAGCGGTGGGAATGAGCAGTTCTTC
J gene: TRBJ2-7; D gene: TRBD2; clone size: .; V gene: TRBV5-6; CDR3 protein: CASSLIGLATYEQYF; CDR3 DNA: TGTGCCAGCAGCTTGATAGGACTAGCTACCTACGAGCAGTACTTC
J gene: TRBJ2-1; D gene: TRBD1; clone size: .; V gene: TRBV7-3; CDR3 protein: CASSLGQGYNEQFF; CDR3 DNA: TGTGCCAGCAGCTTAGGACAGGGGTACAATGAGCAGTTCTTC
J gene: TRBJ2-7; D gene: .; clone size: .; V gene: TRBV14; CDR3 protein: CASSQGRAYEQYF; CDR3 DNA: TGTGCCAGCAGCCAAGGCAGGGCCTACGAGCAGTACTTC